This passage covers 23 T cell receptor beta chains from one sample sequenced in a study of regulatory T cells in long-lasting Graves disease. Indicated time point: newly diagnosed GD, antithyroid drugs for less than 3 months. RNA extracted from PBMCs served as the sequencing template. Building the TCR beta libraries relied on iRepertoire HTBI primers, and CDR3 regions underwent Arm-PCR. TCRdb reprocessed the multiplex PCR reads with MiXCR, giving one entry per CDR3 protein. The table has about 530,000 distinct CDR3 sequences, roughly 15% seen once. The sample was also linked to a second study, of T cells in Graves' hyperthyroidism and ophthalmopathy.

Here the sequenced sample was peripheral blood mononuclear cells (PBMCs), taken at new diagnosis, from a patient treated with antithyroid drugs. The receptors were gathered from a woman aged 35-65 years with Graves disease.

In the case of this clonotype: The junction departs from the called germline gene at one end, perhaps through a read error. The genes are TRBV15 and TRBJ2-1; possibly TRBD2 for D (6 bases). Per germline, CDR1 LNHNV and CDR2 YYDKDF (reference sequence). CDR3 length equals 18 residues. This CDR3 reads CAISRASGSPGGYNEQFF. The CDR3 DNA sequence: TGTGCCATCAGCAGAGCCAGCGGTTCCCCTGGGGGGTACAATGAGCAGTTCTTC.

Turning to this clonotype: A read error may explain this, as a much larger clone is one base away. V is TRBV6-2 or TRBV6-3 and J is TRBJ2-3; maybe TRBD1 (5 bases). The J call may be faulty, since TRBJ1-5 better matches the DNA end. Germline V CDR1 and CDR2: MNHEY, SVGEGT. The CDR3 has 15 amino acids. The CDR3 nucleotides are TGTGCCAGCAGTGAAGGCGTGGGGCGCACAGATACGCAGCATTTT. Its protein product is CASSEGVGRTDTQHF.

This clonotype was observed many times. This chain uses TRBV15 with TRBJ2-5; D is perhaps TRBD1 (6 bases). The CDR3 runs 15 residues. CDR1 and CDR2 (germline): LNHNV, YYDKDF (reference sequence). V lost 5 bases to trimming and J lost 5 bases, with 18 bases between them. The CDR3 sequence is CATSERRGSLETQYF. The CDR3 region has the DNA TGTGCCACCAGCGAGAGAAGGGGGTCCCTGGAGACCCAGTACTTC. The full variable domain, in which reference TRBV15 and TRBJ2-5 provide the parts outside the CDR3, is DAMVIQNPRYQVTQFGKPVTLSCSQTLNHNVMYWYQQKSSQAPKLLFHYYDKDFNNEADTPDNFQSRRPNTSFCFLDIRSPGLGDTAMYLCATSERRGSLETQYFGPGTRLLVL.

This clonotype has more than one count but fewer than ten. The chain joins TRBV10-1 to TRBJ2-1, with 8 bases fitting TRBD1. Trimming took 7 bases from V and 5 from J; bases not matched to a gene: 10. CDR1 and CDR2 from the germline V gene are WNHNN and SYGVQD (reference sequence). The CDR3 contains 15 residues. CDR3 sequence reads: CASTTDRDGHNEQFF. Written as DNA, the CDR3 is TGCGCCAGCACTACGGACAGGGACGGACACAATGAGCAGTTCTTC.

Many counts were recorded for this clonotype. The V gene is TRBV11-2, the J gene TRBJ2-7, with D possibly being TRBD1 or TRBD2 (6 bases each). This CDR3 has 14 amino acids. Per the germline V gene, CDR1 is SGHAT and CDR2 is FQNNGV. Trimming left V 6 bases short and J 5 bases short, with 17 bases between. The CDR3 loop is CASSPRRGLNEQYF. The CDR3, as DNA: TGTGCCAGCAGTCCCCGGAGGGGGTTAAACGAGCAGTACTTC. Looking up the rest from reference TRBV11-2 and TRBJ2-7 gives the full variable domain: EAGVAQSPRYKIIEKRQSVAFWCNPISGHATLYWYQQILGQGPKLLIQFQNNGVVDDSQLPKDRFSAERLKGVDSTLKIQPAKLEDSAVYLCASSPRRGLNEQYFGPGTRLTVT.

The chain joins TRBV6-5 to TRBJ2-6; D remains unclear. V lost 0 bases to trimming and J lost 2 bases, with 8 bases between them. The CDR3 spans 16 residues. Germline CDR1 reads MNHEY; CDR2 reads SVGAGI. In nucleotides, the CDR3 is TGTGCCAGCAGTTACTCAACGGTTGCTGGGGCCAACGTCCTGACTTTC. Amino acids: CASSYSTVAGANVLTF.

The rearrangement joins TRBV6-2 or TRBV6-3 to TRBJ2-1; TRBD2 matches at 9 bases. The length of the CDR3 is 16 residues. V shed 6 bases and J 6 bases; nucleotides not matched to a gene: 12. Germline loops: CDR1 MNHEY, CDR2 SVGEGT. The CDR3 DNA follows: TGTGCCAGCAGCTCGACCGGGACTAGCAGCCTCAATGAGCAGTTCTTC. It codes for CASSSTGTSSLNEQFF.

In this sample, this clonotype turned up a few times. The rearrangement uses TRBV7-2 and TRBJ2-2, with D perhaps TRBD2 (5 bases). Germline loops: CDR1 SGHTA, CDR2 FQGNSA. V lost 3 bases to trimming and J lost 5 bases, with 16 bases between them. The CDR3 is 16 residues long. CDR3 sequence: CASSLTGFAVTGELFF. In nucleotides, the CDR3 is TGTGCCAGCAGCTTGACGGGATTCGCGGTAACCGGGGAGCTGTTTTTT.

This clonotype was seen a few times. The gene calls are TRBV20-1 and TRBJ2-2, with TRBD1 as a possible D gene (6 bases). V was shortened by 3 bases and J by 6 bases, with 11 bases between the two germline ends. Germline CDR1 and CDR2: DFQATT and SNEGSKA (reference sequence). The CDR3 totals 13 residues. This chain's CDR3 is CSASLSGAGELFF. The CDR3 nucleotides read TGCAGTGCTAGCCTCTCAGGGGCCGGGGAGCTGTTTTTT.

This clonotype appeared a few times. V usage is TRBV30 and J usage is TRBJ2-1, with TRBD2 as a possible D gene (5 bases). This CDR3 has 13 residues. Germline lookup yields CDR1 GTSNPN and CDR2 SVGIG (reference sequence). V was trimmed by 5 bases and J by 7 bases, leaving 15 bases between them. The CDR3 DNA follows: TGTGCCTGGGAAGGACTGAATCAGAATGAGCAGTTCTTC. Amino acids: CAWEGLNQNEQFF.

There are a few counts of this clonotype. The chain combines TRBV6-1 with TRBJ2-7; 7 bases line up with TRBD1. CDR1 is MNHNS, CDR2 SASEGT, per germline. This CDR3 has 13 amino acids. With 6 bases clipped from V and 2 bases from J, the junction kept 4 bases outside the gene matches. CDR3 amino acids: CASRGDSPYEQYF. The CDR3 DNA reads as TGTGCCAGCAGGGGGGACAGCCCCTACGAGCAGTACTTC.

About this clonotype: This sequence may be a read error, since a much larger clone differs from it by one base. The genes are TRBV29-1 and TRBJ2-7, with TRBD1 matching over 10 bases. Germline V gives CDR1 SQVTM, CDR2 ANQGSEA. With V trimmed by 6 bases and J by 4 bases, 9 bases remained unmatched. The CDR3 is made up of 14 amino acids. As DNA, the CDR3 is TGCAGCGTCCGACCGGGACAGGGGAGGTACGAGCAGTACTTC. This codes for CSVRPGQGRYEQYF.

There are many counts of this clonotype. The J gene is TRBJ2-2, the V gene TRBV5-1; 10 nucleotides agree with TRBD1. Germline CDR1 SGHRS, CDR2 YFSETQ. V gave up 4 bases and J gave up 4 bases; unmatched junction bases: 7. CDR3 size: 16 residues. The CDR3 DNA follows: TGCGCCAGCAGCCCCTCGGGACAGGGGCCCACCGGGGAGCTGTTTTTT. As protein: CASSPSGQGPTGELFF. The complete variable domain, with remaining parts taken from reference TRBV5-1 and TRBJ2-2, reads KAGVTQTPRYLIKTRGQQVTLSCSPISGHRSVSWYQQTPGQGLQFLFEYFSETQRNKGNFPGRFSGRQFSNSRSEMNVSTLELGDSALYLCASSPSGQGPTGELFFGEGSRLTVL.

The CDR3 coding sequence is TGTGCCAGCAGTTACGTACAGGGGGGTATAGCTTTCTTT. Its protein is CASSYVQGGIAFF. This chain uses TRBV6-2 or TRBV6-3 with TRBJ1-1, with 8 positions matching TRBD1. This CDR3 comprises 13 residues. Germline CDR1 is MNHEY and CDR2 is SVGEGT. V lost 2 bases to trimming and J lost 10 bases; unmatched junction nucleotides: 6.

A few counts support this clonotype. J is TRBJ2-1 and V is TRBV5-5; 9 bases are shared with TRBD2. This CDR3 comprises 17 residues. With 2 bases clipped from V and 7 bases from J, the junction kept 13 bases outside the gene matches. Germline CDR1 is SGHKS and CDR2 is YYEKEE (reference sequence). In DNA, the CDR3 is TGTGCCAGCAGCTTACGCCCCGGGACTAGCATCTCTAATGAGCAGTTCTTC. This translates into CASSLRPGTSISNEQFF.

Only a few counts were recorded for this clonotype. This chain links TRBV3-1 with TRBJ2-1; 14 bases fit TRBD2. The better agreement between TRBJ2-5 and the DNA end casts doubt on the J call. The V gene's germline CDR1 is LGHDT and CDR2 YNNKEL (reference sequence). The CDR3 runs to 16 residues. CDR3 sequence: CASSQGTSGGPETQYF. The DNA for the CDR3 is TGTGCCAGCAGCCAGGGGACTAGCGGGGGACCAGAGACCCAGTACTTC.

The chain is built from TRBV29-1 and TRBJ1-6, with D perhaps TRBD1 (6 bases). The V gene lost 0 bases and the J gene lost 9 bases, with 21 bases spanning the gap. The germline CDR1 and CDR2 sequences are SQVTM and ANQGSEA. The CDR3 has 17 residues. As DNA, the CDR3 is TGCAGCGTTGAAGATCCTGGCGGACTAGGGGGTGGTTCACCCCTCCACTTT. Protein sequence: CSVEDPGGLGGGSPLHF.

The table lists this clonotype with many counts. The rearrangement uses TRBV11-3 and TRBJ2-2, with 8 bases identical to TRBD2. This CDR3 contains 15 residues. The germline V gene has CDR1 SGHNT and CDR2 YENEEA. V shed 1 base and J 5 bases; nucleotides not matched to a gene: 3. The chain's CDR3 is CASSLAGLGTGELFF. CDR3 nucleotides: TGTGCCAGCAGCTTAGCGGGACTAGGAACCGGGGAGCTGTTTTTT.

This clonotype is a singleton in its sample. The chain recombines TRBV20-1 with TRBJ1-1; 7 bases align to TRBD1. Germline CDR1 and CDR2: DFQATT and SNEGSKA (reference sequence). The V segment lost 6 bases and the J segment 0 bases; nucleotides outside the gene matches: 13. This CDR3 contains 16 residues. Here the CDR3 DNA reads TGCAGTGCCAACCCTATCGACAGGGCGGTGAACACTGAAGCTTTCTTT. Protein: CSANPIDRAVNTEAFF.

In regard to this clonotype: This clone may be a read error of a much larger clone one base away. CDR3 region: CSVARTGGSLGQYF. CDR3 bases: TGCAGCGTGGCCAGGACAGGGGGCAGTTTGGGGCAGTACTTC. The rearrangement uses TRBV29-1 and TRBJ2-7; 11 nucleotides align to TRBD1. This CDR3 has 14 residues. With 6 bases clipped from V and 9 bases from J, the junction kept 13 bases outside the gene matches. The germline gives CDR1 SQVTM, CDR2 ANQGSEA.

This clonotype was recorded at least ten times. V and J are TRBV28 and TRBJ1-2; D possibly corresponds to TRBD1 (5 bases). Trimming shortened V by 6 bases and J by 4 bases, and 18 bases separated the two germline ends. CDR1 is MDHEN, CDR2 SYDVKM, per germline. This CDR3 region has 15 residues. DNA of the CDR3: TGTGCCAGCAGATTAAACTCGGGGCCCTCCTATGGCTACACCTTC. This codes for CASRLNSGPSYGYTF.

This clonotype was recorded a few times. This sequence joins TRBV20-1 and TRBJ1-2; D perhaps matches TRBD1 (5 bases). Germline CDR1 is DFQATT and CDR2 is SNEGSKA (reference sequence). The CDR3 extends over 13 amino acids. Between the trimmed V and J ends, which lost 5 bases and 8 bases, there was a span of 18 bases. The CDR3 protein is CSARGVGAEGYTF. The CDR3 bases are TGCAGTGCTCGGGGAGTTGGGGCGGAGGGCTACACCTTC.

There are many counts of this clonotype. The genes are TRBV3-1 and TRBJ2-1; D may be TRBD1 (5 bases). The CDR3 is made up of 13 amino acids. Deletions cut 2 bases from V and 12 bases from J, with 14 bases between. Germline loops: CDR1 LGHDT, CDR2 YNNKEL (reference sequence). The CDR3 sequence is CASSQSRVGVQFF. The CDR3 DNA reads as TGTGCCAGCAGCCAATCCCGGGTAGGGGTGCAGTTCTTC.